The clone carrying this TCR beta chain turned up a few times. The source of the sample is a study of blood T cell repertoires in COVID-19. Study-wide background: There were acute and convalescent COVID-19 samples, and they came from the United States, Italy and Spain. PBMCs, B-cell-depleted T cells, or T cells provided the cDNA or gDNA that made up the material.

In the authors' methods: Quantification of nucleated cells was approximated via reference gene primer amplification. The table came from immunoSEQ multiplex PCR; TCRdb's copy has only in-frame clones and leaves some out. The V and J calls and clone size were taken over from that table, and D and trimming were inferred from the DNA. Among 80,000 to 95,000 clones listed, roughly 76% were seen once. The germline gives CDR1 SGDLS, CDR2 YYNGEE. V lost 2 bases and J lost 4; bases outside the gene matches: 2. The CDR3 extends over 15 amino acids. The V gene is TRBV9, the J gene TRBJ2-5; TRBD2 matches at 13 bases. The sequence was collected from an elderly woman with active or convalescent COVID-19. Sequencing was done on a sample of peripheral blood. CDR3 protein: CASSVTSGGAETQYF. The CDR3 DNA follows: TGTGCCAGCAGCGTTACTAGCGGGGGGGCAGAGACCCAGTACTTC.